These 16 T cell receptor beta chains came from one sample sequenced in a study of T-cell reconstitution after alpha-beta-depleted transplantation in children. TCRbeta library preparation incorporated unique molecular identifiers. Each CDR3 protein is one row after TCRdb ran MiXCR on the PCR reads. The sample shows tens of thousands of distinct CDR3 sequences, under 6% of them seen only once. The material was PBMCs, mostly from graft donor cells, obtained 60 days after TCRalphabeta/CD19-depleted stem cell transplant. Source of these receptors: a female patient aged 2-9 years who had a stem cell transplant for aplastic anemia, so the T cells may come from the graft donor.

The chain uses TRBV2 and TRBJ1-3; D is undetermined. The V end was cut by 8 bases, the J end by 2 bases, with 10 bases between. Germline CDR1 is SNHLY and CDR2 is FYNNEI. The CDR3 sequence is 13 residues long. CDR3 sequence (DNA): TGTGCCAGCGACCTTGGGCCTGGAAACACCATATATTTT. Encoded protein: CASDLGPGNTIYF.

This clonotype has at least ten counts. The V call is TRBV2, the J call TRBJ1-2; D is ambiguous. There are 13 residues in the CDR3. Germline V gives CDR1 SNHLY, CDR2 FYNNEI. V shed 3 bases and J shed 8 bases, with 13 bases lying between them. The CDR3 is CASSEEVAGGYTF. The CDR3 bases are TGTGCCAGCAGTGAGGAGGTTGCCGGGGGCTACACCTTC.

This clonotype turned up a few times. The chain links TRBV7-3 to TRBJ2-2, with 9 bases fitting TRBD1. This CDR3 spans 19 amino acids. V dropped 0 bases and J dropped 0; count of bases not matched to a gene: 8. Germline loops: CDR1 SGHTA, CDR2 FQGTGA. CDR3 sequence (DNA): TGTGCCAGCAGCTTAACTGGGACAGGGACTTTCGCGAACACCGGGGAGCTGTTTTTT. This sequence encodes CASSLTGTGTFANTGELFF.

This clonotype was found a few times. The V call is TRBV28, the J call TRBJ1-2; no clear D gene. CDR3 length: 15 amino acids. Germline V gene lookup returns CDR1 MDHEN and CDR2 SYDVKM. The V end lost 8 bases, the J end lost 0 bases, and 16 bases lay between the germline ends. The CDR3 here is CASALGRSSNYGYTF. CDR3 bases: TGTGCCAGCGCACTCGGACGGAGCTCTAACTATGGCTACACCTTC.

This clonotype was found many times. The junction differs from germline at one of its ends, possibly a read error. V gene TRBV10-3 combines with J gene TRBJ2-2; 8 nucleotides agree with TRBD2. The CDR3 has 16 residues. CDR1 ENHRY and CDR2 SYGVKD come from the germline V gene. CDR3 bases: TGTGCCATCAGTGAGTCGAGGGGACTAGTAACCGGGGAGTTGTTTTTT. Its protein is CAISESRGLVTGELFF.

This clonotype was observed at least ten times. The V and J genes are TRBV20-1 and TRBJ1-3; 7 bases are a match to TRBD1. The ends lost 6 bases at V and 4 bases at J; junction bases unmatched: 9. The length of the CDR3 is 14 residues. Germline loops: CDR1 DFQATT, CDR2 SNEGSKA (reference sequence). The CDR3 is CSAPDRVGGNTIYF. The CDR3 bases are TGCAGTGCACCCGACAGGGTGGGGGGAAACACCATATATTTT.

This clonotype was detected many times. The chain recombines TRBV6-2 or TRBV6-3 with TRBJ2-3; unclear D gene. Germline CDR1 is MNHEY and CDR2 is SVGEGT. The CDR3 is made up of 14 amino acids. V gave up 2 bases and J gave up 6 bases, with 12 bases separating them. The CDR3: CASSYPRLRDTQYF. The CDR3, as DNA: TGTGCCAGCAGTTACCCCCGACTCAGGGATACGCAGTATTTT.

This clonotype was recorded a few times. The rearrangement joins TRBV28 to TRBJ2-7; tentatively, D is TRBD2 (6 bases). Germline V gene data show CDR1 as MDHEN and CDR2 as SYDVKM. Trimming removed 2 bases at V and 2 bases at J, with 13 bases between. This CDR3 region has 15 residues. The CDR3 DNA is TGTGCCAGCAGTTTAAGGCTAGCGAGTACCTACGAGCAGTACTTC. As protein: CASSLRLASTYEQYF.

This clonotype was counted between two and nine times. The chain combines TRBV7-9 with TRBJ2-7; 9 bases are a match to TRBD1. Germline-derived CDR1 and CDR2 are SEHNR and FQNEAQ (reference sequence). V gave up 4 bases and J gave up 7 bases; unmatched junction bases: 5. CDR3 size: 13 residues. The CDR3 nucleotides read TGTGCCAGCAGCTCGCGGGACAGGGAAGAGCAGTACTTC. Its translation: CASSSRDREEQYF.

This clonotype has a count of ten or more. The chain is built from TRBV12-3 or TRBV12-4 and TRBJ2-3; no firm D call. This CDR3 has 15 amino acids. V was trimmed by 0 bases and J by 2 bases, leaving 9 bases between them. Here the CDR3 DNA reads TGTGCCAGCAGTTTAGCTGGGCGGCCCACAGATACGCAGTATTTT. It specifies CASSLAGRPTDTQYF.

Worth noting for this clonotype: A much larger clone is a single base away; this may be a read error. The chain carries TRBV5-1 and TRBJ2-1; the D gene could be TRBD1 or TRBD2 (5 bases each). Germline lookup yields CDR1 SGHRS and CDR2 YFSETQ. The CDR3 extends over 14 amino acids. V lost 0 bases and J lost 3, with 7 bases in between. DNA of the CDR3: TGCGCCAGCAGCTTGGGGGGGTACTACAATGAGCAGTTCTTC. Translated, it gives CASSLGGYYNEQFF.

The V call is TRBV1, the J call TRBJ2-1. TRBV1 has pseudogene status. This CDR3 is built from 12 residues. CDR3 sequence (DNA): TGCACCAGCAGCCTCAGCATCGATGAGCAGTTCTTC. Its protein product is CTSSLSIDEQFF.

A word on this clonotype: A much more abundant neighbour one base away suggests this may be a read error. J is TRBJ2-2 and V is TRBV7-2, with D possibly called TRBD1 or TRBD2 (5 bases each). Germline V gene sequence: CDR1 SGHTA, CDR2 FQGNSA. CDR3 length equals 13 residues. CDR3 region: CASSLRLRGDLFF. The CDR3 nucleotides are TGTGCCAGCAGCTTACGGTTGAGAGGGGATCTGTTTTTT.

This clonotype is a singleton in its sample. The V and J genes are TRBV18 and TRBJ2-7; D call uncertain. Trimming shortened V by 2 bases and J by 2 bases, and 13 bases separated the two germline ends. The CDR3 spans 15 residues. Germline CDR1 is KGHSH and CDR2 is LQKENI. CDR3 residues: CASSPTSTPPYEQYF. DNA for the CDR3: TGTGCCAGCTCACCAACCTCGACGCCACCCTACGAGCAGTACTTC. Complete variable domain (other parts from reference TRBV18 and TRBJ2-7): NAGVMQNPRHLVRRRGQEARLRCSPMKGHSHVYWYRQLPEEGLKFMVYLQKENIIDESGMPKERFSAEFPKEGPSILRIQQVVRGDSAAYFCASSPTSTPPYEQYFGPGTRLTVT.

The gene calls are TRBV2 and TRBJ2-7; 7 nucleotides agree with TRBD2. Trimming removed 6 bases from V and 0 bases from J; junction bases left unmatched: 5. CDR1 and CDR2 from the germline V gene are SNHLY and FYNNEI. This CDR3 has 14 residues. The CDR3 is CASRTRTSSYEQYF. DNA for the CDR3: TGTGCCAGCAGGACCAGGACTAGCTCCTACGAGCAGTACTTC.

This sequence joins TRBV5-1 and TRBJ2-6; no clear D. There are 15 residues in the CDR3. Trimming removed 5 bases at V and 0 bases at J, with 9 bases between. From germline, CDR1 is SGHRS and CDR2 YFSETQ. The chain's CDR3 is CASREAVSGANVLTF. The DNA for the CDR3 is TGCGCCAGCAGGGAAGCCGTCTCTGGGGCCAACGTCCTGACTTTC.